Sequencing of this T cell receptor (beta chain) was carried out in a study of CD8 T cells in ankylosing spondylitis. Study-wide results and limits: The study identified a TCR beta motif of under 10 highly homologous variants that appeared characteristic of ankylosing spondylitis blood.

This clonotype showed up just a few times. Its antigen is not known. Using quantitative 5'-RACE with molecular barcodes, the authors made TCR beta libraries. TCRdb recomputed calls from the 5' RACE reads with MiXCR, one row per CDR3 protein. The data hold under 30,000 distinct CDR3 sequences, with 7.9% observed a single time. Germline CDR1 reads SGHTA; CDR2 reads FQGNSA. The CDR3 has 15 amino acids. V lost 3 bases to trimming and J lost 0 bases, with 9 bases between them. The rearrangement links TRBV7-2 to TRBJ1-5, with D unresolved. The source material was blood. This clonotype was sampled from a male donor with ankylosing spondylitis or in good health (not recorded which). Here the CDR3 DNA reads TGTGCCAGCAGCTTTAGCAGCTATAGCAATCAGCCCCAGCATTTT. Translated, it gives CASSFSSYSNQPQHF.